The rows below give T cell receptor beta chains drawn from one sample of a study of blood T cells in healthy people across ages. In TCRdb, the 5' RACE reads were re-called with MiXCR into one record per CDR3 protein. This table has about 1.8 million distinct CDR3 sequences, 40% to 55% appearing once. The sequencing sample was made of blood. These receptors were taken from a woman aged 40 to 50 in good health. The CDR3 runs from the conserved cysteine through the conserved F or W. D genes are given only for firm matches. Some rows have no size entry. The others give once, few or many, or a class for an expanded clone.

v_call: TRBV5-1; d_call: TRBD2; j_call: TRBJ2-3; clone_size: -; cdr3_aa: CASSMLGRGSTDTQYF; cdr3_nt: TGCGCCAGCAGCATGTTGGGGCGGGGGAGCACAGATACGCAGTATTTT
v_call: TRBV7-6; d_call: -; j_call: TRBJ2-3; clone_size: -; cdr3_aa: CASSLRLRLGGNTQYF; cdr3_nt: TGTGCCAGCAGCCTCAGGCTTAGGCTGGGGGGAAATACGCAGTATTTT
v_call: TRBV4-1; d_call: TRBD1; j_call: TRBJ1-2; clone_size: -; cdr3_aa: CASSPVGTEGNYGYTF; cdr3_nt: TGCGCCAGCAGCCCAGTGGGGACAGAGGGAAACTATGGCTACACCTTC
v_call: TRBV7-2; d_call: TRBD2; j_call: TRBJ2-7; clone_size: few; cdr3_aa: CASSGDWGGEQYF; cdr3_nt: TGTGCCAGCAGCGGAGATTGGGGGGGCGAGCAGTACTTC
v_call: TRBV4-3; d_call: -; j_call: TRBJ2-3; clone_size: -; cdr3_aa: CASSQGGHIITDTQYF; cdr3_nt: TGCGCCAGCAGCCAAGGAGGACATATAATCACAGATACGCAGTATTTT
v_call: TRBV2; d_call: -; j_call: TRBJ2-5; clone_size: -; cdr3_aa: CASSNQGPETQYF; cdr3_nt: TGTGCCAGCAGTAACCAGGGCCCAGAGACCCAGTACTTC
v_call: TRBV9; d_call: TRBD2; j_call: TRBJ2-1; clone_size: few; cdr3_aa: CASSVTSGGREQFF; cdr3_nt: TGTGCCAGCAGCGTTACTAGCGGGGGACGTGAGCAGTTCTTC
v_call: TRBV29-1; d_call: -; j_call: TRBJ2-5; clone_size: few; cdr3_aa: CSVVPRSPETQYF; cdr3_nt: TGCAGCGTTGTCCCGCGGTCGCCAGAGACCCAGTACTTC
v_call: TRBV7-8; d_call: -; j_call: TRBJ2-7; clone_size: -; cdr3_aa: CASSQRETDYEQYF; cdr3_nt: TGTGCCAGCAGCCAACGGGAAACAGACTACGAGCAGTACTTC
v_call: TRBV12-3/TRBV12-4; d_call: TRBD2; j_call: TRBJ2-5; clone_size: -; cdr3_aa: CASSGLGLAGGPGQETQYF; cdr3_nt: TGTGCCAGCAGCGGATTGGGACTAGCGGGGGGCCCGGGGCAAGAGACCCAGTACTTC
v_call: TRBV10-3; d_call: TRBD1; j_call: TRBJ2-7; clone_size: few; cdr3_aa: CAISESAQGTEQYF; cdr3_nt: TGTGCCATCAGTGAGTCGGCACAGGGGACCGAGCAGTACTTC
v_call: TRBV5-1; d_call: -; j_call: TRBJ2-3; clone_size: -; cdr3_aa: CASSSRQEWSTDTQYF; cdr3_nt: TGCGCCAGCAGCTCCCGACAGGAGTGGAGCACAGATACGCAGTATTTT
v_call: TRBV7-8; d_call: -; j_call: TRBJ2-3; clone_size: -; cdr3_aa: CASSLDWGLDTQYF; cdr3_nt: TGTGCCAGCAGCTTAGACTGGGGTTTAGATACGCAGTATTTT
v_call: TRBV27; d_call: -; j_call: TRBJ1-4; clone_size: -; cdr3_aa: CASSTQGIVNEKLFF; cdr3_nt: TGTGCCAGCAGTACCCAGGGGATAGTTAATGAAAAACTGTTTTTT
v_call: TRBV11-1; d_call: TRBD1; j_call: TRBJ2-4; clone_size: few; cdr3_aa: CASRRTGPGEQYF; cdr3_nt: TGTGCCAGCAGAAGGACAGGACCCGGGGAGCAGTACTTC
v_call: TRBV2; d_call: -; j_call: TRBJ2-1; clone_size: -; cdr3_aa: CASSEAGLIYNEQFF; cdr3_nt: TGTGCCAGCAGTGAGGCCGGACTCATCTACAATGAGCAGTTCTTC
v_call: TRBV12-3/TRBV12-4; d_call: TRBD1; j_call: TRBJ2-7; clone_size: -; cdr3_aa: CASTLGPGTGAVEQYF; cdr3_nt: TGTGCCAGCACCTTGGGCCCCGGGACAGGGGCCGTCGAGCAGTACTTC
v_call: TRBV20-1; d_call: -; j_call: TRBJ1-2; clone_size: -; cdr3_aa: CSARGGPQANYGYTF; cdr3_nt: TGCAGTGCTAGAGGGGGACCCCAGGCGAACTATGGCTACACCTTC
v_call: TRBV2; d_call: TRBD1; j_call: TRBJ2-2; clone_size: -; cdr3_aa: CASFRDRGNTGELFF; cdr3_nt: TGTGCCAGCTTCCGGGACAGGGGAAACACCGGGGAGCTGTTTTTT
v_call: TRBV12-3/TRBV12-4; d_call: TRBD1; j_call: TRBJ2-7; clone_size: few; cdr3_aa: CASSFRPGTGDEQYF; cdr3_nt: TGTGCCAGCAGTTTCCGTCCCGGGACAGGGGACGAGCAGTACTTC
v_call: TRBV9; d_call: TRBD2; j_call: TRBJ2-7; clone_size: -; cdr3_aa: CASSVAGGTNINEQYF; cdr3_nt: TGTGCCAGCAGCGTAGCTGGCGGGACTAACATCAACGAGCAGTACTTC
v_call: TRBV3-1; d_call: -; j_call: TRBJ2-5; clone_size: few; cdr3_aa: CASSQIRGLQETQYF; cdr3_nt: TGTGCCAGCAGCCAGATAAGAGGGCTCCAAGAGACCCAGTACTTC
v_call: TRBV5-6; d_call: -; j_call: TRBJ1-5; clone_size: -; cdr3_aa: CVSSPRLKGGNQPQHF; cdr3_nt: TGTGTCAGCAGCCCGAGATTAAAGGGGGGCAATCAGCCCCAGCATTTT
v_call: TRBV20-1; d_call: TRBD2; j_call: TRBJ2-3; clone_size: -; cdr3_aa: CSARGLAFTDTQYF; cdr3_nt: TGCAGTGCTAGAGGACTAGCGTTCACAGATACGCAGTATTTT
v_call: TRBV5-1; d_call: TRBD2; j_call: TRBJ2-1; clone_size: -; cdr3_aa: CASSLGLAGGGSSYNEQFF; cdr3_nt: TGCGCCAGCAGCTTGGGGCTAGCGGGGGGCGGTAGCTCCTACAATGAGCAGTTCTTC
v_call: TRBV7-2; d_call: -; j_call: TRBJ2-4; clone_size: -; cdr3_aa: CASSLASGAGVIQYF; cdr3_nt: TGTGCCAGCAGCTTAGCATCAGGGGCCGGGGTCATTCAGTACTTC
v_call: TRBV6-2/TRBV6-3; d_call: -; j_call: TRBJ2-7; clone_size: -; cdr3_aa: CASSAPGAGYEQYF; cdr3_nt: TGTGCCAGCAGTGCGCCAGGGGCCGGCTACGAGCAGTACTTC
v_call: TRBV6-6; d_call: -; j_call: TRBJ1-2; clone_size: -; cdr3_aa: CASSSDSIVGYTF; cdr3_nt: TGTGCCAGCAGCAGCGACAGCATTGTTGGCTACACCTTC
v_call: TRBV7-6; d_call: TRBD1; j_call: TRBJ2-5; clone_size: once; cdr3_aa: CACSLPGTGREQYF; cdr3_nt: TGTGCCTGCAGCCTCCCTGGGACAGGGAGGGAGCAGTACTTC
v_call: TRBV6-1; d_call: TRBD2; j_call: TRBJ2-1; clone_size: -; cdr3_aa: CASSGTTSGFSSSYNEQFF; cdr3_nt: TGTGCCAGCAGTGGAACGACTAGCGGGTTTTCAAGCTCCTACAATGAGCAGTTCTTC
v_call: TRBV5-1; d_call: -; j_call: TRBJ1-4; clone_size: -; cdr3_aa: CASSPGRASNSNEKLFF; cdr3_nt: TGCGCCAGCAGCCCCGGGCGAGCATCGAACTCTAATGAAAAACTGTTTTTT
v_call: TRBV4-2; d_call: -; j_call: TRBJ1-2; clone_size: -; cdr3_aa: CASSQDRGGTDSHGYTF; cdr3_nt: TGTGCCAGCAGCCAAGATAGAGGGGGGACGGATTCTCATGGCTACACCTTC
v_call: TRBV6-5; d_call: -; j_call: TRBJ2-3; clone_size: -; cdr3_aa: CATRAQGTTDTQYF; cdr3_nt: TGTGCCACCCGGGCCCAGGGAACAACAGATACGCAGTATTTT
v_call: TRBV4-3; d_call: -; j_call: TRBJ2-1; clone_size: -; cdr3_aa: CASSQTDGGTYNEQFF; cdr3_nt: TGCGCCAGCAGCCAAACGGACGGCGGGACCTACAATGAGCAGTTCTTC
v_call: TRBV4-3; d_call: TRBD1; j_call: TRBJ1-2; clone_size: -; cdr3_aa: CASSQDPTETGDGYTF; cdr3_nt: TGCGCCAGCAGCCAAGACCCAACCGAGACAGGGGACGGCTACACCTTC
v_call: TRBV6-6; d_call: TRBD1; j_call: TRBJ1-2; clone_size: -; cdr3_aa: CASRDRGQLYVYGYTF; cdr3_nt: TGTGCCAGCAGGGACAGGGGCCAGTTATATGTCTATGGCTACACCTTC
v_call: TRBV29-1; d_call: -; j_call: TRBJ1-1; clone_size: few; cdr3_aa: CSVDRGAEAFF; cdr3_nt: TGCAGCGTTGATCGAGGGGCTGAAGCTTTCTTT
v_call: TRBV6-2/TRBV6-3; d_call: -; j_call: TRBJ2-5; clone_size: few; cdr3_aa: CASSYATDQETQYF; cdr3_nt: TGTGCCAGCAGTTACGCGACAGACCAAGAGACCCAGTACTTC
v_call: TRBV20-1; d_call: -; j_call: TRBJ1-5; clone_size: many; cdr3_aa: CSALEGRANQPQHF; cdr3_nt: TGCAGTGCTTTAGAGGGCAGGGCAAATCAGCCCCAGCATTTT
v_call: TRBV9; d_call: TRBD2; j_call: TRBJ2-7; clone_size: -; cdr3_aa: CASSPYRGGYPYEQYF; cdr3_nt: TGTGCCAGCAGCCCCTATCGCGGGGGGTATCCCTACGAGCAGTACTTC
v_call: TRBV2; d_call: -; j_call: TRBJ1-6; clone_size: -; cdr3_aa: CASSGAAGFGSPLHF; cdr3_nt: TGTGCCAGCAGTGGGGCGGCAGGGTTCGGTTCACCCCTCCACTTT
v_call: TRBV15; d_call: TRBD2; j_call: TRBJ2-3; clone_size: -; cdr3_aa: CATSRDREGLGTQYF; cdr3_nt: TGTGCCACCAGCAGAGATCGGGAGGGGCTGGGGACGCAGTATTTT
v_call: TRBV4-1; d_call: -; j_call: TRBJ2-5; clone_size: few; cdr3_aa: CATSQVFTETQYF; cdr3_nt: TGCGCCACCAGCCAGGTTTTTACAGAGACCCAGTACTTC
v_call: TRBV29-1; d_call: -; j_call: TRBJ2-2; clone_size: -; cdr3_aa: CSVERTESTGELFF; cdr3_nt: TGCAGCGTTGAACGGACAGAGAGCACCGGGGAGCTGTTTTTT
v_call: TRBV29-1; d_call: -; j_call: TRBJ2-7; clone_size: -; cdr3_aa: CSAGDGAYEQYF; cdr3_nt: TGCAGCGCCGGGGACGGAGCCTACGAGCAGTACTTC
v_call: TRBV14; d_call: -; j_call: TRBJ2-3; clone_size: -; cdr3_aa: CASSRRRGADTQYF; cdr3_nt: TGTGCCAGCAGCCGTCGGCGGGGCGCAGATACGCAGTATTTT
v_call: TRBV7-2; d_call: -; j_call: TRBJ2-1; clone_size: few; cdr3_aa: CASSFPPGRIYNEQFF; cdr3_nt: TGTGCCAGCAGCTTTCCGCCAGGGAGGATCTACAATGAGCAGTTCTTC
v_call: TRBV2; d_call: -; j_call: TRBJ2-7; clone_size: -; cdr3_aa: CASIPTDPYSYEQYF; cdr3_nt: TGTGCCAGCATTCCTACCGACCCTTACTCCTACGAGCAGTACTTC
v_call: TRBV2; d_call: -; j_call: TRBJ2-7; clone_size: -; cdr3_aa: CATRNSINIFEQYF; cdr3_nt: TGTGCCACCCGGAACAGTATCAACATCTTCGAGCAGTACTTC